This entry concerns a single T cell receptor beta chain. Purification of the CD8+ and CD4+ T cells relied on negative isolation, and TEMRA cells underwent FACS enrichment. This sample was taken from a study of CD8 T cells in Susac syndrome. The CDR3 sequence is 13 residues long. J gave up 3 bases and V 5 bases, and 6 bases lay outside the gene matches. In germline, CDR1 is SQVTM, CDR2 ANQGSEA. An amount of RNA that ranged from roughly 0.45 to 1 ug was reverse transcribed with random hexamers. With immunoSEQ multiplex PCR, TCR beta CDR3 was amplified across 54 Vbeta and 13 Jbeta. TCRdb redid the calling of the immunoSEQ multiplex PCR reads with MiXCR, one entry per CDR3 protein. The sample shows about 200,000 distinct CDR3 sequences, 90% to 95% of them seen only once.

Sequences were obtained from CD4+ T cells from PBMCs. The clonotype comes from a human donor with multiple sclerosis. The V call is TRBV29-1, the J call TRBJ2-7; 8 nucleotides agree with TRBD2. The CDR3: CSVIAGSLYEQYF. In DNA, the CDR3 is TGCAGCGTTATAGCGGGGAGCCTCTACGAGCAGTACTTC.